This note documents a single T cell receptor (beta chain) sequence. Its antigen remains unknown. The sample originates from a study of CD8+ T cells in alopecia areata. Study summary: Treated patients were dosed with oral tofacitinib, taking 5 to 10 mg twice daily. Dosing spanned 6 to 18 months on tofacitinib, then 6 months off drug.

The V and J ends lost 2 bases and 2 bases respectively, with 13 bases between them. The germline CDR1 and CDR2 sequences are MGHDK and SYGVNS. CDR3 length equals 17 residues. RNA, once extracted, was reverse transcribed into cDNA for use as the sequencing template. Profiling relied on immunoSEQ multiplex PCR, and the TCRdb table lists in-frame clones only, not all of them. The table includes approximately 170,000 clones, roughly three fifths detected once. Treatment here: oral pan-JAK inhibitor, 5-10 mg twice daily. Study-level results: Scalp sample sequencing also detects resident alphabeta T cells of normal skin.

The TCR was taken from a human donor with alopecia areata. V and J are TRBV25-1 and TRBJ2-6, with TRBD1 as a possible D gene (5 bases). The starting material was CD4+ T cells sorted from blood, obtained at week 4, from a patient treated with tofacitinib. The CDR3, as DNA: TGTGCCAGCAGTGAACCGTCAGGGCTGGCTGGGGCCAACGTCCTGACTTTC. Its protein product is CASSEPSGLAGANVLTF.